One and the same sample provided the 26 T cell receptor beta chains below, sequenced in a study of beta chain features in type 1 diabetes. Study-level findings and limits: People with Type 1 diabetes carried modestly yet significantly shorter TCRB CDR3s in all four CD4+ subsets.

For these TCRs, the target antigens are not known. Expressed TCRB transcripts got sequenced, as all isolated RNA was reverse transcribed. The assay was immunoSEQ multiplex PCR, and TCRdb's table has in-frame clones only and misses some. The sample shows approximately 170,000 clones, approximately 62% of them seen only once. The sequenced sample was naive CD4+ T cells from blood. All receptors come from a man aged 25 to 40 with type 1 diabetes.

The J gene is TRBJ1-1, the V gene TRBV29-1; TRBD1 might be the D (5 bases). This CDR3 is 12 amino acids long. The germline V gene has CDR1 SQVTM and CDR2 ANQGSEA. Trimming took 6 bases from V and 3 from J, leaving 11 bases between them. DNA for the CDR3: TGCAGCGTGGGGCTCGGGGACACTGAAGCTTTCTTT. Protein sequence: CSVGLGDTEAFF.

The chain has TRBV2 and TRBJ2-3, with TRBD2 matching 8 bases. Germline V CDR1 and CDR2: SNHLY, FYNNEI. The V and J ends lost 8 bases and 5 bases, in that order; junction bases with no gene match: 9. The CDR3 is 14 residues long. This chain's CDR3 is CASAPGGRRDTQYF. The DNA of the CDR3 is TGTGCCAGCGCGCCGGGGGGGCGTAGAGATACGCAGTATTTT.

This clone was picked up one time. The chain has TRBV30 and TRBJ1-2, with TRBD1 matching 8 bases. Germline V lookup: CDR1 GTSNPN, CDR2 SVGIG (reference sequence). The CDR3 has 15 amino acids. V was clipped by 2 bases and J by 0 bases; unmatched bases: 5. CDR3 sequence (DNA): TGTGCCTGGAGTCAGGGACAGGCGACTAACTATGGCTACACCTTC. Protein sequence: CAWSQGQATNYGYTF.

The gene calls are TRBV29-1 and TRBJ2-2; TRBD2 is a possible D gene (6 bases). Per germline, CDR1 SQVTM and CDR2 ANQGSEA. CDR3 length: 12 residues. V lost 4 bases and J 7 bases, leaving 10 bases between the germline ends. CDR3 nucleotides: TGCAGCGTTGGGCGGGGAAGCGGGGAGCTGTTTTTT. This gives the protein CSVGRGSGELFF.

This clone has a handful of counts. This chain uses TRBV30 with TRBJ2-1, with D perhaps assigned TRBD1 or TRBD2 (5 bases each). The CDR3 runs 15 residues. Germline lookup yields CDR1 GTSNPN and CDR2 SVGIG (reference sequence). The V end lost 3 bases, the J end lost 4 bases, and 16 bases lay between the germline ends. CDR3 nucleotide sequence: TGTGCCTGGAGCCCCGGGACGGAGCATTACAATGAGCAGTTCTTC. This codes for CAWSPGTEHYNEQFF.

The V gene is TRBV7-2, the J gene TRBJ2-7; D is undetermined. V gave up 1 base and J gave up 2 bases, with 12 bases separating them. CDR3 length: 15 residues. Per the germline V gene, CDR1 is SGHTA and CDR2 is FQGNSA. The chain's CDR3 is CASSLEVVSTYEQYF. CDR3 nucleotides: TGTGCCAGCAGCTTAGAAGTAGTCTCAACCTACGAGCAGTACTTC.

The rearrangement uses TRBV7-2 and TRBJ2-5; 7 nucleotides match TRBD2. V lost 4 bases and J lost 5; bases outside the gene matches: 7. The CDR3 covers 14 residues. Germline CDR1 and CDR2: SGHTA and FQGNSA. CDR3 sequence reads: CASSYRTSQETQYF. DNA of the CDR3: TGTGCCAGCAGCTACCGGACTAGTCAGGAGACCCAGTACTTC.

This chain joins TRBV10-3 and TRBJ1-2, with D possibly matching TRBD1 (6 bases). Between the trimmed V and J ends, which lost 7 bases and 7 bases, there was a span of 16 bases. CDR1 and CDR2 from the germline V gene are ENHRY and SYGVKD. This CDR3 region has 13 residues. The CDR3: CAITTGTFRGYTF. DNA of the CDR3: TGTGCCATCACAACAGGGACTTTCCGTGGCTACACCTTC.

This chain links TRBV5-4 with TRBJ2-7; tentatively, D is TRBD1 or TRBD2 (5 bases each). This CDR3 is built from 14 residues. V was trimmed by 4 bases and J by 3 bases, leaving 14 bases between them. Germline CDR1 is SGHNT and CDR2 is YYREEE (reference sequence). Here the CDR3 DNA reads TGTGCCAGCAGCCCTGGGACGGCAAGCTACGAGCAGTACTTC. It yields the protein CASSPGTASYEQYF.

V gene TRBV21-1 combines with J gene TRBJ2-5. TRBV21-1 is a pseudogene locus. This CDR3 spans 14 amino acids. The CDR3 protein is CASSNGARQETQYF. The CDR3, as DNA: TGTGCCAGCAGTAACGGGGCCCGCCAAGAGACCCAGTACTTC.

The rearrangement joins TRBV7-2 to TRBJ2-3; 9 nucleotides agree with TRBD1. V shed 0 bases and J 5 bases; nucleotides not matched to a gene: 3. Per germline, CDR1 SGHTA and CDR2 FQGNSA. The CDR3 loop spans 15 amino acids. The CDR3 sequence is CASSLAGQGRDTQYF. For the CDR3, the DNA is TGTGCCAGCAGCTTAGCGGGACAGGGTAGAGATACGCAGTATTTT.

The CDR3 DNA follows: TGTGCCAGCAGCCGTTGGGAGACCCAGTACTTC. It yields the protein CASSRWETQYF. The genes are TRBV7-2 and TRBJ2-5; D ambiguous. Germline CDR1 is SGHTA and CDR2 is FQGNSA. CDR3 length: 11 residues. Trimming cost V 5 bases and J 5 bases, with 6 bases left between them.

This clone was seen a few times. The chain links TRBV11-2 to TRBJ1-4, with no clear D. CDR1 SGHAT and CDR2 FQNNGV come from the germline V gene. Deletions cut 3 bases from V and 8 bases from J, with 13 bases between. This CDR3 has 14 residues. Here the CDR3 DNA reads TGTGCCAGCAGCTTCAATACCGGTCGGGAAAAACTGTTTTTT. It yields the protein CASSFNTGREKLFF.

This sequence joins TRBV11-1 and TRBJ2-3; D is unresolved. This CDR3 comprises 14 residues. Germline CDR1 is SGHAT and CDR2 is FQDESV (reference sequence). V lost 7 bases, J lost 1 base, and 12 bases lay in between. CDR3 coding DNA: TGTGCCAGCAAACGACATCCGTGCACAGATACGCAGTATTTT. Translation: CASKRHPCTDTQYF.

The chain is built from TRBV7-2 and TRBJ2-7; 8 nucleotides match TRBD1. The J segment lost 3 bases and the V segment lost 5 bases, leaving 6 bases of the junction unmatched. The CDR3 has 14 residues. CDR1 and CDR2 from the germline V gene are SGHTA and FQGNSA. CDR3 sequence: CASSPGDRNYEQYF. Here the CDR3 DNA reads TGTGCCAGCAGCCCGGGGGACAGGAACTACGAGCAGTACTTC.

V and J are TRBV4-3 and TRBJ2-1; D call uncertain. Germline loops: CDR1 LGHNA, CDR2 YSLEER. CDR3 length: 13 amino acids. Trimming stripped 3 bases from V and 11 bases from J, with 14 bases between. CDR3 nucleotide sequence: TGCGCCAGCAGCCAGCGTGTTGGAGACAAGCAGTTCTTC. Residues: CASSQRVGDKQFF.

The gene calls are TRBV6-5 and TRBJ2-7; D remains ambiguous. Deletions cut 6 bases from V and 4 bases from J, with 16 bases between. This CDR3 comprises 14 residues. Looked up from germline, CDR1 is MNHEY and CDR2 is SVGAGI. The CDR3 spells CASSHPWAEYEQYF. The CDR3 nucleotides are TGTGCCAGCAGCCACCCCTGGGCCGAGTACGAGCAGTACTTC.

This sequence joins TRBV7-2 and TRBJ2-5; 7 bases are a match to TRBD2. Germline V lookup: CDR1 SGHTA, CDR2 FQGNSA. V was pared by 0 bases and J by 4 bases, with 11 bases of the junction left unmatched. The CDR3 sequence is 17 residues long. The chain's CDR3 is CASSLAGGGIQPETQYF. CDR3 nucleotides: TGTGCCAGCAGCTTAGCCGGCGGGGGTATCCAACCAGAGACCCAGTACTTC.

The rearrangement uses TRBV30 and TRBJ1-5; D gene ambiguous. Germline CDR1 GTSNPN, CDR2 SVGIG (reference sequence). Trimming removed 1 base from V and 5 bases from J, with 6 bases in between. CDR3 length: 12 amino acids. The CDR3 reads CAWSASHQPQHF. The CDR3 nucleotides are TGTGCCTGGAGTGCTTCTCATCAGCCCCAGCATTTT.

The sample holds a few counts of this clone. This CDR3 is also generated by other DNA sequences in the sample. The J gene is TRBJ2-5, the V gene TRBV29-1, with D possibly TRBD1 on 6 matching bases. The CDR3 is 12 residues long. Germline V gives CDR1 SQVTM, CDR2 ANQGSEA. The germline V and J ends were trimmed by 6 bases and 1 base, with 9 bases remaining between them. Here the CDR3 reads CSVGQIQETQYF. CDR3 coding DNA: TGCAGCGTCGGACAGATCCAAGAGACCCAGTACTTC.

The chain recombines TRBV9 with TRBJ2-7; D is perhaps TRBD1 (6 bases). V was cut by 4 bases and J by 2 bases, with 13 bases left in between. The CDR3 length is 14 residues. Germline V gene sequence: CDR1 SGDLS, CDR2 YYNGEE. CDR3 bases: TGTGCCAGCAGCTCACAGGGAATCCCCTACGAGCAGTACTTC. Its translation: CASSSQGIPYEQYF.

The chain combines TRBV30 with TRBJ1-1, with a weak D call TRBD1 (6 bases). The V end lost 5 bases, the J end lost 5 bases, and 9 bases lay between the germline ends. Germline assignment: CDR1 GTSNPN and CDR2 SVGIG (reference sequence). This CDR3 has 11 residues. The CDR3 reads CAWQQGTEAFF. The CDR3 DNA reads TGTGCCTGGCAACAGGGAACTGAAGCTTTCTTT.

V gene TRBV18 combines with J gene TRBJ2-3; D gene unclear. The germline V gene encodes CDR1 KGHSH and CDR2 LQKENI. The CDR3 runs 14 residues. Trimming cost V 0 bases and J 4 bases, with 8 bases left between them. The CDR3 nucleotides read TGTGCCAGCTCACCACCACGGCCGGCAGATACGCAGTATTTT. As protein: CASSPPRPADTQYF.

This clone was seen more than once but under ten times. This chain uses TRBV29-1 with TRBJ2-3; 7 nucleotides agree with TRBD1. Germline lookup yields CDR1 SQVTM and CDR2 ANQGSEA. The J segment lost 0 bases and the V segment lost 8 bases, leaving 5 bases of the junction unmatched. This CDR3 contains 13 residues. CDR3 sequence reads: CSSGTDSTDTQYF. Here the CDR3 DNA reads TGCAGCTCAGGGACAGATAGCACAGATACGCAGTATTTT.

This rearrangement joins TRBV6-5 to TRBJ1-6; a possible D gene is TRBD1 (6 bases). Germline V gives CDR1 MNHEY, CDR2 SVGAGI. The CDR3 is made up of 16 amino acids. Trimming stripped 0 bases from V and 10 bases from J, with 16 bases between. CDR3 sequence reads: CASSYSPGAGNSPLHF. CDR3 coding DNA: TGTGCCAGCAGTTACTCCCCAGGGGCGGGAAACTCACCCCTCCACTTT.

V usage is TRBV5-1 and J usage is TRBJ2-3, with D possibly TRBD2 on 5 matching bases. Per the germline V gene, CDR1 is SGHRS and CDR2 is YFSETQ. Trimming pared 0 bases from V and 2 bases from J, leaving 10 bases between. CDR3 size: 15 residues. CDR3 in amino acids: CASSLAGGPTDTQYF. In nucleotides, the CDR3 is TGCGCCAGCAGCTTGGCCGGAGGTCCCACAGATACGCAGTATTTT. Based on the CDR3 plus reference TRBV5-1 and TRBJ2-3, the full variable domain is KAGVTQTPRYLIKTRGQQVTLSCSPISGHRSVSWYQQTPGQGLQFLFEYFSETQRNKGNFPGRFSGRQFSNSRSEMNVSTLELGDSALYLCASSLAGGPTDTQYFGPGTRLTVL.